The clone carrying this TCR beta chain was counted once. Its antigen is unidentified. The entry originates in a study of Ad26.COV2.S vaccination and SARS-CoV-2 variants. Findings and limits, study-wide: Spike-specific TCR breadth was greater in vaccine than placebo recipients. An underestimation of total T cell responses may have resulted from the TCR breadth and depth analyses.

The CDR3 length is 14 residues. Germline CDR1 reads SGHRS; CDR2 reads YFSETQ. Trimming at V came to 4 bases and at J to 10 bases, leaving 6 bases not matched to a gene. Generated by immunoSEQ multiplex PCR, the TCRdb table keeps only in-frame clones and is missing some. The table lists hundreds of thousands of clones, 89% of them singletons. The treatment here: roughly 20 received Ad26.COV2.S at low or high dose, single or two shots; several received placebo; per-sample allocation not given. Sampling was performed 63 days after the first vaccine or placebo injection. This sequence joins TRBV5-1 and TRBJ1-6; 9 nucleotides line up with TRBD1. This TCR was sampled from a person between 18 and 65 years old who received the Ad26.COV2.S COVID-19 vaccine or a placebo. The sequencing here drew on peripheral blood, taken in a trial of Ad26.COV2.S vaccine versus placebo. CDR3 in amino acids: CASSQDRGGSPLHF. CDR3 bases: TGCGCCAGCAGCCAGGACAGGGGAGGGTCACCCCTCCACTTT.